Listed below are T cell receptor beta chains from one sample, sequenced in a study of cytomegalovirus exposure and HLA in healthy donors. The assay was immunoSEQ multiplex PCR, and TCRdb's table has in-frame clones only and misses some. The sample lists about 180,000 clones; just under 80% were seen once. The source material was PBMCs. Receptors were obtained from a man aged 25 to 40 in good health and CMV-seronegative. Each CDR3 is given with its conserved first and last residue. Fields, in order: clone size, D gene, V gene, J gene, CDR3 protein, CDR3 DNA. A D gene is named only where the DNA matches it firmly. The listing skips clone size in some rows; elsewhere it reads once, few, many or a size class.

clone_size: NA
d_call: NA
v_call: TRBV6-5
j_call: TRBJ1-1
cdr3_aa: CASSFRPGNTEAFF
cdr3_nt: TGTGCCAGCAGTTTCCGGCCGGGGAACACTGAAGCTTTCTTT

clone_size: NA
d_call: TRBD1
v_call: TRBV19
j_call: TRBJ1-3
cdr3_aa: CATYQGESGNTIYF
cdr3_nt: TGTGCCACCTACCAGGGGGAATCGGGAAACACCATATATTTT

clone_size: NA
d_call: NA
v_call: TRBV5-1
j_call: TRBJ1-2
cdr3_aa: CASRARENYGYTF
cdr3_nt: TGCGCCAGCAGAGCGAGGGAAAACTATGGCTACACCTTC

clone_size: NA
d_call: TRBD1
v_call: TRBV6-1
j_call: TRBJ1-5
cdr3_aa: CASSVPGQGGSSNQPQHF
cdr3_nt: TGTGCCAGCAGTGTCCCGGGACAGGGGGGTTCTAGCAATCAGCCCCAGCATTTT

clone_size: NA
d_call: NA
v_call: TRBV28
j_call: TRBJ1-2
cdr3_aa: CASSILTTGYTF
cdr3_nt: TGTGCCAGCAGTATACTTACTACTGGCTACACCTTC

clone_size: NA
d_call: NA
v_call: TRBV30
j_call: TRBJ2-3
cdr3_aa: CAWNPVSGDPTDTQYF
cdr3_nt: TGTGCCTGGAACCCCGTGAGCGGAGACCCCACAGATACGCAGTATTTT

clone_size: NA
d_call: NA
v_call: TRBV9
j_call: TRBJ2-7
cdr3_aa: CASSVGGLNEQYF
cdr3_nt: TGTGCCAGCAGCGTAGGGGGGCTCAACGAGCAGTACTTC

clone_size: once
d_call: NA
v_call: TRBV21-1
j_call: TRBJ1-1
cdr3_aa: CASSKGAGSVGTEAFF
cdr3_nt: TGTGCCAGCAGCAAAGGGGCGGGGTCCGTGGGCACTGAAGCTTTCTTT

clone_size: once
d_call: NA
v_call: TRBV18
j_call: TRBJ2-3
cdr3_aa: CASSAYGDTQYF
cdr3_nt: TGTGCCAGCTCAGCCTATGGAGATACGCAGTATTTT

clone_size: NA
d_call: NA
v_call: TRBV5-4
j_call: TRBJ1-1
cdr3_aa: CASSSPVNMNTEAFF
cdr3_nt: TGTGCCAGCAGCTCGCCAGTGAACATGAACACTGAAGCTTTCTTT

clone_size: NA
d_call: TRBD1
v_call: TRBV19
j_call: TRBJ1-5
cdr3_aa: CASSMGQSNQPQHF
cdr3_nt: TGTGCCAGTAGTATGGGACAGAGCAATCAGCCCCAGCATTTT

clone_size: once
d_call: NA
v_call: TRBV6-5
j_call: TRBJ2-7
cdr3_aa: CASSQQSGPYEQYF
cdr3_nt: TGTGCCAGCAGTCAGCAAAGCGGCCCCTACGAGCAGTACTTC

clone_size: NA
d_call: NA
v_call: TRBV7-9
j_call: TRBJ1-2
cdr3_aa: CASSFSVPGHFNYGYTF
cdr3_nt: TGTGCCAGCAGCTTCTCTGTCCCAGGGCACTTTAACTATGGCTACACCTTC

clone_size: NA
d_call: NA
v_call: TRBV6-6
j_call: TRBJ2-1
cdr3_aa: CASSSRPNEQFF
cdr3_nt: TGTGCCAGCAGTTCCCGTCCGAATGAGCAGTTCTTC

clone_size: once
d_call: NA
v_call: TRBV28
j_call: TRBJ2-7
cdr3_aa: CASSPLGGIYEQYF
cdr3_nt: TGTGCCAGCAGTCCACTAGGAGGGATCTACGAGCAGTACTTC

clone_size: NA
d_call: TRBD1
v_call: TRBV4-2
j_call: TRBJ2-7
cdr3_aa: CASSYTGTGGIEQYF
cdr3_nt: TGTGCCAGCAGCTATACCGGGACAGGGGGCATCGAGCAGTACTTC

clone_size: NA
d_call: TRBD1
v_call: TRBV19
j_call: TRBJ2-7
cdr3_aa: CATAARDRSEQYF
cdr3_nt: TGTGCCACCGCAGCCCGGGACAGGTCCGAGCAGTACTTC

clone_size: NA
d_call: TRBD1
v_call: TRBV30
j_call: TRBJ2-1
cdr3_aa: CAWKGDRGNEQFF
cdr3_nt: TGTGCCTGGAAGGGTGACAGGGGGAATGAGCAGTTCTTC

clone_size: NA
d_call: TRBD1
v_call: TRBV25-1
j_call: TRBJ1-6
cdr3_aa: CASSGQGNSPLHF
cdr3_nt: TGTGCCAGCAGTGGACAGGGGAATTCACCCCTCCACTTT

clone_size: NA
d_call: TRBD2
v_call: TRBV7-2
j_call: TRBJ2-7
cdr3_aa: CASSFLSGGLSYEQYF
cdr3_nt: TGTGCCAGCAGCTTTCTTAGCGGGGGCCTCTCCTACGAGCAGTACTTC

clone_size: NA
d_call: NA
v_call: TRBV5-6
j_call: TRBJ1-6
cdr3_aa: CASSKDSQLSPLHF
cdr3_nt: TGTGCCAGCAGCAAAGACAGTCAGTTGTCGCCCCTCCACTTT

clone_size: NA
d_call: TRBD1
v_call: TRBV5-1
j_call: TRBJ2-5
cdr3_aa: CASSLGRLQGNYQETQYF
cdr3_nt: TGCGCCAGCAGCTTGGGCAGGCTACAGGGGAACTACCAAGAGACCCAGTACTTC

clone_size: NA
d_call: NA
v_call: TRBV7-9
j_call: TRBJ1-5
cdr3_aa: CASSLNLDQPQHF
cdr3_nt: TGTGCCAGCAGCCTAAACCTCGATCAGCCCCAGCATTTT

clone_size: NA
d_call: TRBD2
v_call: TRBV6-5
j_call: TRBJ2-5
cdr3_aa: CASSRLAGGRETQYF
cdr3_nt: TGTGCCAGCAGTCGTCTAGCGGGGGGGCGTGAGACCCAGTACTTC

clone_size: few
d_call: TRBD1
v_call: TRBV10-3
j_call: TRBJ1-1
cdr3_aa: CAILDRGMAEAFF
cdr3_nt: TGTGCCATCTTGGACAGGGGGATGGCTGAAGCTTTCTTT

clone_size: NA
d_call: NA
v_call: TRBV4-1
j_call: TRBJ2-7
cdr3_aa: CASSQFLEVIYEQYF
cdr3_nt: TGCGCCAGCAGCCAATTTTTGGAGGTGATCTACGAGCAGTACTTC

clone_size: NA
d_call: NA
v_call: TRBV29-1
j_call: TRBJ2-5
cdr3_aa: CSVEDSWETQYF
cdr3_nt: TGCAGCGTTGAAGATAGCTGGGAGACCCAGTACTTC

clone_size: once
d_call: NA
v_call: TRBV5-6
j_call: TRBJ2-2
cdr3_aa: CASGEGGFNWNTGELFF
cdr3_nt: TGTGCCAGCGGGGAGGGGGGGTTTAATTGGAACACCGGGGAGCTGTTTTTT

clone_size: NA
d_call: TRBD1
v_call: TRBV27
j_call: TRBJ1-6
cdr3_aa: CASSSTTGINSPLHF
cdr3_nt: TGTGCCAGCAGTTCAACGACAGGGATCAATTCACCCCTCCACTTT

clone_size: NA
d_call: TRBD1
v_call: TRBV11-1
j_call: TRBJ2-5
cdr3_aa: CASSVDRVGTQYF
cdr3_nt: TGTGCCAGCAGCGTAGACAGGGTGGGGACCCAGTACTTC

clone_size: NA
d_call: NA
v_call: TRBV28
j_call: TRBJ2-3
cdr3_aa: CASNAGQGARTDTQYF
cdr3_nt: TGTGCCAGCAACGCTGGACAAGGGGCTCGCACAGATACGCAGTATTTT

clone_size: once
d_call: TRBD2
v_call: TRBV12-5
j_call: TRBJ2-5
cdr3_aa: CASGLGGGRETQYF
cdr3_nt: TGTGCTAGTGGCCTCGGGGGGGGACGGGAGACCCAGTACTTC

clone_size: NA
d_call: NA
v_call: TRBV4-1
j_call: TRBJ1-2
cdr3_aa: CASSQKTGGYGYTF
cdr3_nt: TGCGCCAGCAGCCAGAAGACAGGCGGCTATGGCTACACCTTC

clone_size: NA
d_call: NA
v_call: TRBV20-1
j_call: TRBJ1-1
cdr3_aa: CSVQVNTEAFF
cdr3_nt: TGCAGTGTACAGGTGAACACTGAAGCTTTCTTT

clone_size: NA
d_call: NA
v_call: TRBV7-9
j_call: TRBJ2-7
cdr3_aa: CASSLGAGYEQYF
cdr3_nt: TGTGCCAGCAGCTTAGGCGCAGGCTACGAGCAGTACTTC

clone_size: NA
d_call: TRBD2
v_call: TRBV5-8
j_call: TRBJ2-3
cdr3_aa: CASTVAGGPTDTQYF
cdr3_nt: TGTGCCAGCACCGTAGCGGGGGGCCCCACAGATACGCAGTATTTT

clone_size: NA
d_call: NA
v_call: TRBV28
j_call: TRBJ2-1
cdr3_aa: CASSGLGDEQFF
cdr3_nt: TGTGCCAGCAGCGGTCTAGGGGATGAGCAGTTCTTC

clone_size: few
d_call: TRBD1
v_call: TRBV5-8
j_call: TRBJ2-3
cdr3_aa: CASSLRQGADTQYF
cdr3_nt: TGTGCCAGCAGCCTAAGACAGGGCGCAGATACGCAGTATTTT

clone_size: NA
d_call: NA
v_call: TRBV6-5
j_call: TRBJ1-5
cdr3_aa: CASSNLGRNQPQHF
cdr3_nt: TGTGCCAGCAGTAACCTGGGCAGAAATCAGCCCCAGCATTTT

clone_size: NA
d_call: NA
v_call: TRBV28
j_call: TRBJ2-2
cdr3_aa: CASRQGGTGELFF
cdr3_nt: TGTGCCAGCCGACAGGGAGGCACCGGGGAGCTGTTTTTT

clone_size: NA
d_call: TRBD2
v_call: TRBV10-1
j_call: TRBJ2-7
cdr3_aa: CASSDYTSGGSYEQYF
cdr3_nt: TGCGCCAGCAGTGACTACACTAGCGGGGGATCCTACGAGCAGTACTTC

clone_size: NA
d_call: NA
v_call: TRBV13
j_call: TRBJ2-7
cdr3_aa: CASSHAISSYEQYF
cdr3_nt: TGTGCCAGCAGCCACGCTATCTCTTCCTACGAGCAGTACTTC

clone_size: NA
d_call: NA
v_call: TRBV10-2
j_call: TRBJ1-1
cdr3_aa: CASSEVVVEAFF
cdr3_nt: TGCGCCAGCAGTGAAGTGGTAGTTGAAGCTTTCTTT

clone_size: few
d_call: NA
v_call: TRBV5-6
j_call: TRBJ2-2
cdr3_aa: CASSPGQLITGELFF
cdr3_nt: TGTGCCAGCAGCCCAGGACAGTTAATAACCGGGGAGCTGTTTTTT

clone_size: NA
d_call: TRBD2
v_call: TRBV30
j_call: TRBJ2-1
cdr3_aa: CACSGRPSYNEQFF
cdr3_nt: TGTGCCTGTAGCGGGAGGCCCTCCTACAATGAGCAGTTCTTC

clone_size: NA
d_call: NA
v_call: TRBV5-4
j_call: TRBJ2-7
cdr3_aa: CASSPATASSSYEQYF
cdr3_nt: TGTGCCAGCAGCCCCGCGACAGCCTCGAGCTCCTACGAGCAGTACTTC

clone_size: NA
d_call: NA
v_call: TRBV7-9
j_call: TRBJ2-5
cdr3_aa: CASSLAVAGQETQYF
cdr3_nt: TGTGCCAGCAGCTTAGCCGTGGCAGGCCAAGAGACCCAGTACTTC

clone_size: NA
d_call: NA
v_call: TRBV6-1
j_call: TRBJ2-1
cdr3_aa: CASSEARGYSYNEQFF
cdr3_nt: TGTGCCAGCAGTGAAGCTCGGGGGTACTCCTACAATGAGCAGTTCTTC

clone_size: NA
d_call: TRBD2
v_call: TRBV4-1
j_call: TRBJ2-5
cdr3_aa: CASSQEGGRSETQYF
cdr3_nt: TGCGCCAGCAGCCAAGAGGGCGGGAGGTCGGAGACCCAGTACTTC

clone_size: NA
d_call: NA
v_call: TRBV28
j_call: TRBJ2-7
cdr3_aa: CATSRETVRGGYEQYF
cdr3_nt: TGTGCCACCAGTAGAGAGACAGTTCGTGGGGGCTACGAGCAGTACTTC

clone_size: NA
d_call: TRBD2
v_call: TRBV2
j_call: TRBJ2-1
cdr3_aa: CASSESTGGRNEQFF
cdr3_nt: TGTGCCAGCAGTGAATCAACGGGAGGGAGGAATGAGCAGTTCTTC

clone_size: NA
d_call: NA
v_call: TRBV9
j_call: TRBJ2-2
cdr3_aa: CASSVARGSGELFF
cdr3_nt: TGTGCCAGCAGCGTAGCCCGGGGATCCGGGGAGCTGTTTTTT

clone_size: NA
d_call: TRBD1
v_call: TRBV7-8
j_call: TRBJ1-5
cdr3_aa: CASSLVNRGNNQPQHF
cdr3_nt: TGTGCCAGCAGCTTAGTGAACAGGGGGAACAATCAGCCCCAGCATTTT

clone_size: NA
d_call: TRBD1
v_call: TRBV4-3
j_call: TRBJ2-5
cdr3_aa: CASSPMRTGGARETQYF
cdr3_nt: TGCGCCAGCAGCCCCATGCGGACAGGGGGCGCGAGGGAGACCCAGTACTTC

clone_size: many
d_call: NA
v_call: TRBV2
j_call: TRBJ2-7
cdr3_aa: CASTDSTYEQYF
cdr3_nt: TGTGCCAGCACGGACAGCACCTACGAGCAGTACTTC

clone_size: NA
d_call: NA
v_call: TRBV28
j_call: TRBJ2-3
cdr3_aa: CASSPSGADTQYF
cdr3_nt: TGTGCCAGCAGTCCTTCGGGAGCAGATACGCAGTATTTT